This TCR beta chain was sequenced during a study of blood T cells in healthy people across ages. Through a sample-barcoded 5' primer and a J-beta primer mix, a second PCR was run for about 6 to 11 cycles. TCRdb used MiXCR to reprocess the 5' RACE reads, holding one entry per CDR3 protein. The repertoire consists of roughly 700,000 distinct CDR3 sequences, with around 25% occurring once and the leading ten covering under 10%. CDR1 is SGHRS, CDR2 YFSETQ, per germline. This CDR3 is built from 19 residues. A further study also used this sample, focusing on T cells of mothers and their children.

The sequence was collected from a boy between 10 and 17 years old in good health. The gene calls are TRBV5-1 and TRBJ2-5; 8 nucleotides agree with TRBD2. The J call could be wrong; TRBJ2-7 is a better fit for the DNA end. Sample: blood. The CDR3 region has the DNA TGCGCCAGCAGCTTGGGGCCAGCGGGAGCGATCGTGCGACCCTACGAGCAGTACTTC. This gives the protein CASSLGPAGAIVRPYEQYF.